This TCR beta chain was sequenced in a study of cytomegalovirus exposure and HLA in healthy donors. The CDR3 covers 15 residues. Trimming took off 2 bases at V and 7 bases at J, with 19 bases between the two ends. Germline assignment: CDR1 SGHNT and CDR2 YYREEE (reference sequence). The study ran its PCR with 60 Vbeta and 13 Jbeta primers. TCRdb keeps only in-frame clones here, not all; method: immunoSEQ multiplex PCR. The table has roughly 160,000 clones, about 76% seen once; the top ten hold roughly 5.2%. Concerning this clone itself: Its antigen is unidentified.

Notes on the study in general: The study had only CMV serostatus as immune exposure information.

The sequencing sample was made of PBMCs. This chain joins TRBV5-4 and TRBJ2-7, with D perhaps matching TRBD2 (5 bases). The sequence came from a woman aged 18 to 35 in good health and CMV-seropositive. The CDR3 loop is CASSLREMTPGEQYF. CDR3 nucleotide sequence: TGTGCCAGCAGCTTAAGGGAGATGACCCCCGGGGAGCAGTACTTC.